A selection of T cell receptor beta chains follows, all from one sample in a study of T cell repertoires in cytomegalovirus infection. Their antigens remain unidentified. MiXCR was run by TCRdb on the reads, yielding one entry per CDR3 protein. Of about 68,000 distinct CDR3 sequences listed, 22% are singletons. The sample comprised PBMCs, sequenced either directly or after in vitro stimulation (not recorded which). Source of these receptors: a human donor in good health (CMV status not recorded). Some clones in this sample may be carry-over from other donors' samples. Each CDR3 is given with its conserved first and last residue. The order of the fields is V gene, CDR3 protein.

>TRBV24-1
CATSGGMGRGETQYF
>TRBV15
CAATRRNYNEQFF
>TRBV7-2
CASSRTADTQYF
>TRBV19
CATIRSFPGSYNEQFF
>TRBV7-9
CASSSASGANEQFF
>TRBV6-5
CASSYSSAIINYGYTF
>TRBV5-1
CASSLPSKTANNEQFF
>TRBV7-2
CASSSRGGVGETQYF
>TRBV19
CASSTRQGIDEQYF
>TRBV28
CASSEIGGAKSSYEQYF
>TRBV24-1
CATSEGRKTDTQYF
>TRBV12-3/TRBV12-4
CASSPGLAGRGETQYF
>TRBV6-2/TRBV6-3
CASSPPQGTNEQFF
>TRBV7-6
CASSSGDRSNTEAFF
>TRBV20-1
CSARTSGRSSYNEQFF
>TRBV7-2
CASSLAPGQAVYGYTF
>TRBV28
CASTPGLDYEQYF
>TRBV7-2
CASSSSGLGTDTQYF
>TRBV11-2
CASSFLSANEQFF
>TRBV25-1
CASSAVGALDEAFF
>TRBV7-9
CASSWGGGQDFQETQYF
>TRBV12-3/TRBV12-4
CASSFRQGHQPQHF
>TRBV19
CASSIEGDTQYF
>TRBV9
CASSAHRDFIYEQYF
>TRBV7-9
CASSLREGTEAFF
>TRBV6-5
CASSYRGTGPTDTQYF
>TRBV4-1
CASSQGGPPLDEKLFF
>TRBV19
CASSISGAPGGELFF
>TRBV28
CASSHWVLASSYNEQFF
>TRBV7-2
CASSPQGAVNSPLHF
>TRBV12-3/TRBV12-4
CASSPGGAKPNQPQHF
>TRBV7-3
CASSPTSGGSKWDGYTF
>TRBV4-1
CASSHPQRGHTEAFF
>TRBV7-9
CASSPPTERPYEQYF
>TRBV12-3/TRBV12-4
CASSFSGASNQPQHF
>TRBV28
CASSPLTGGVTSDEKLFF
>TRBV7-2
CASSPQGSREQFF
>TRBV7-2
CASSLKTDREETQYF
>TRBV7-2
CASSSRQGENEKLFF
>TRBV19
CASGAGAGGKLFF
>TRBV7-9
CASLPRGAPNTGELFF
>TRBV19
CASSIDRIPSYNEQFF
>TRBV11-3
CASSSNSLKENTGELFF